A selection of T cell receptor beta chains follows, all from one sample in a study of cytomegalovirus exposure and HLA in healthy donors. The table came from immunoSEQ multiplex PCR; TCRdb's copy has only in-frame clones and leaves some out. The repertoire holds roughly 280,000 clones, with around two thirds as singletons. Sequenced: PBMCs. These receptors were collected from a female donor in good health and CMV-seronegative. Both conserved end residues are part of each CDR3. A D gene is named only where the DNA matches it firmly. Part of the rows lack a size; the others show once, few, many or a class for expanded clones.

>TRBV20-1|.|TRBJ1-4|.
CSARQREKLFF
TGCAGTGCTAGACAGCGTGAAAAACTGTTTTTT
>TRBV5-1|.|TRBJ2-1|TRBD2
CASSQLTSGSYNEQFF
TGCGCCAGCAGCCAACTGACTAGCGGGAGTTACAATGAGCAGTTCTTC
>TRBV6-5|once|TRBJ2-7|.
CASRVTAQTYEQYF
TGTGCCAGCAGGGTGACAGCGCAGACCTACGAGCAGTACTTC
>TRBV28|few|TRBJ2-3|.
CASSNRGGDTQYF
TGTGCCAGCAGTAACAGGGGAGGAGATACGCAGTATTTT
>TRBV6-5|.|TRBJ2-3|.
CASRSGLGTDTQYF
TGTGCCAGCAGAAGCGGTTTGGGGACAGATACGCAGTATTTT
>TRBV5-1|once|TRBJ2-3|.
CASRAGAGTDTQYF
TGCGCCAGCAGGGCGGGGGCCGGCACAGATACGCAGTATTTT
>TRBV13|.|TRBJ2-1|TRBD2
CASSSGTSGRDEQFF
TGTGCCAGCAGCTCCGGGACTAGCGGGAGGGATGAGCAGTTCTTC
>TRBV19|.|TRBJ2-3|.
CASSTVSTDTQYF
TGTGCCAGTAGTACGGTCAGCACAGATACGCAGTATTTT
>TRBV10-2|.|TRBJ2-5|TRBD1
CASKAGGVGETQYF
TGCGCCAGCAAGGCAGGGGGCGTGGGAGAGACCCAGTACTTC
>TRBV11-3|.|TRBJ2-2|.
CASSLDIDSINTGELFF
TGTGCCAGCAGCTTAGATATCGACAGTATTAACACCGGGGAGCTGTTTTTT
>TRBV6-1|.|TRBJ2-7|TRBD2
CASRVYSGSGDEQYF
TGTGCCAGCAGAGTCTATAGCGGGAGCGGGGACGAGCAGTACTTC
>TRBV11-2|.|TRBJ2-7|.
CASSGAGAGSYEQYF
TGTGCCAGCAGCGGGGCGGGGGCCGGGAGCTACGAGCAGTACTTC
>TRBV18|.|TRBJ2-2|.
CASSPVSAANTGELFF
TGTGCCAGCTCACCAGTGAGCGCCGCGAACACCGGGGAGCTGTTTTTT
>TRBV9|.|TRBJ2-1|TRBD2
CASSARTSGSRYNEQFF
TGTGCCAGCAGCGCCAGGACTAGCGGGAGTAGGTACAATGAGCAGTTCTTC
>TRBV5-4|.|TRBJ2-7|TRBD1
CASSLGGLRAREQYF
TGTGCCAGCAGCTTAGGGGGCCTCCGGGCTCGCGAGCAGTACTTC
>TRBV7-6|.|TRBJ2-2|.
CASSLGTTNTGELFF
TGTGCCAGCAGCTTAGGGACAACGAACACCGGGGAGCTGTTTTTT
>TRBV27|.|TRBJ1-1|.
CASSPLADGNTEAFF
TGTGCCAGCAGTCCCCTAGCGGACGGGAACACTGAAGCTTTCTTT
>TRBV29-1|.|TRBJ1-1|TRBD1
CSGDRGPRTEAFF
TGCAGCGGAGACAGGGGGCCCCGCACTGAAGCTTTCTTT
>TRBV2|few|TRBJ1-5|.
CASSESRGRQPQHF
TGTGCCAGCAGTGAAAGCAGGGGTCGACAGCCCCAGCATTTT
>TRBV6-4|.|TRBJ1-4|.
CASSDSGRGPNEKLFF
TGTGCCAGCAGTGACTCTGGAAGGGGCCCAAATGAAAAACTGTTTTTT
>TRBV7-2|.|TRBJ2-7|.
CASSFVSYEQYF
TGTGCCAGCAGCTTCGTCAGTTACGAGCAGTACTTC
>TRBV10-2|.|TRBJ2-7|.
CASSVPGTPPEQYF
TGCGCCAGCAGTGTGCCCGGGACTCCACCCGAGCAGTACTTC
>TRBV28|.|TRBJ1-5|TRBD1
CATLGQGGQPQHF
TGTGCCACCCTGGGCCAGGGGGGTCAGCCCCAGCATTTT
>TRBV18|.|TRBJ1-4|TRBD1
CASSLQGATNEKLFF
TGTGCCAGCTCACTACAGGGGGCGACTAATGAAAAACTGTTTTTT
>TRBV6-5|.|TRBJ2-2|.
CASRVAGELFF
TGTGCCAGCAGGGTAGCCGGGGAGCTGTTTTTT
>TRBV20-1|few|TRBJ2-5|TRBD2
CSARGGETQYF
TGCAGTGCTAGGGGGGGGGAGACCCAGTACTTC
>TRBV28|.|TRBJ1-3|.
CASSLVTGVSGNTIYF
TGTGCCAGCAGTTTGGTAACGGGGGTATCTGGAAACACCATATATTTT
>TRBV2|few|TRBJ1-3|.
CASSEEAMPGNTIYF
TGTGCCAGCAGTGAAGAAGCCATGCCTGGAAACACCATATATTTT
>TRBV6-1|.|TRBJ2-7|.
CASSDWPATPGEQYF
TGTGCCAGCAGTGATTGGCCAGCCACCCCGGGAGAGCAGTACTTC
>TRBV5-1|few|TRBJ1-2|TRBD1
CASSSTGDYGYTF
TGCGCCAGCAGCTCTACAGGGGACTATGGCTACACCTTC
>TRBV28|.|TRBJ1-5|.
CASSFLPSGDQPQHF
TGTGCCAGCAGTTTCCTGCCTTCCGGGGATCAGCCCCAGCATTTT
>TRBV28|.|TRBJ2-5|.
CASSLWRGWETQYF
TGTGCCAGCAGTTTATGGCGGGGCTGGGAGACCCAGTACTTC
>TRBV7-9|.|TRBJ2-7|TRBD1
CSSSLGTGQGSYEQYF
TGTTCCAGCAGCTTAGGAACGGGACAGGGGTCCTACGAGCAGTACTTC
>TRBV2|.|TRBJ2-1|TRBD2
CALPGLAGDNEQFF
TGTGCCTTACCGGGACTAGCGGGAGACAATGAGCAGTTCTTC
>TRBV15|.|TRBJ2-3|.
CATSSGGQYTQYF
TGTGCCACCAGCAGTGGGGGCCAATATACGCAGTATTTT
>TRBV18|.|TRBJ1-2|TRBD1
CASSPPGQTAYGYTF
TGTGCCAGCTCACCGCCGGGACAGACCGCCTATGGCTACACCTTC
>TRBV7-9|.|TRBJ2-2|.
CSSRPGLNTGELFF
TGTTCCAGCAGACCGGGACTGAACACCGGGGAGCTGTTTTTT
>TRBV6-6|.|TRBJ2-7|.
CASSARDRSSYEQYF
TGTGCCAGCAGTGCCCGGGATCGATCCTCCTACGAGCAGTACTTC
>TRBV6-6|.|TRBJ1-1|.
CASSYPGGGYTEAFF
TGTGCCAGCAGTTACCCCGGCGGGGGCTATACTGAAGCTTTCTTT
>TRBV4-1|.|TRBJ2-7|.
CASSQTRVHEQYF
TGCGCCAGCAGCCAAACCAGGGTGCACGAGCAGTACTTC
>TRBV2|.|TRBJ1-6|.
CASRSSSSYNSPLHF
TGTGCCAGCAGGAGTTCTAGCTCCTATAATTCACCCCTCCACTTT